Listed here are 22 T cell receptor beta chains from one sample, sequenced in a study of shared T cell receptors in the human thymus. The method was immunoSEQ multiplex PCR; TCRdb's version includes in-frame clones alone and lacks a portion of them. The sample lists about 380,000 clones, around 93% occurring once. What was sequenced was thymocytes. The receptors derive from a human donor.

The CDR3 loop reads CSVLLLAGGSYEQYF. DNA of the CDR3: TGCAGCGTCCTCCTACTAGCGGGAGGGTCCTACGAGCAGTACTTC. The chain recombines TRBV29-1 with TRBJ2-7; 13 nucleotides line up with TRBD2. V lost 6 bases and J lost 1; bases outside the gene matches: 6. Germline CDR1 and CDR2: SQVTM and ANQGSEA. There are 15 residues in the CDR3.

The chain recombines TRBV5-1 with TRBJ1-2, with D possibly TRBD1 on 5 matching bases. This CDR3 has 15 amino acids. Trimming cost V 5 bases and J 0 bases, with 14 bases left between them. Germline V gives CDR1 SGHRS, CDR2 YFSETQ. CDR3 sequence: CASRTSETANYGYTF. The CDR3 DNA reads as TGCGCCAGCAGGACATCCGAGACAGCTAACTATGGCTACACCTTC.

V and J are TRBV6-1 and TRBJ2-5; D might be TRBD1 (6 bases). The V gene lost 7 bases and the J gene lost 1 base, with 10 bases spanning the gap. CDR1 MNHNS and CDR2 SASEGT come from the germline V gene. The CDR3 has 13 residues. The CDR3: CASTWTAQETQYF. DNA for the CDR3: TGTGCCAGCACTTGGACAGCCCAAGAGACCCAGTACTTC.

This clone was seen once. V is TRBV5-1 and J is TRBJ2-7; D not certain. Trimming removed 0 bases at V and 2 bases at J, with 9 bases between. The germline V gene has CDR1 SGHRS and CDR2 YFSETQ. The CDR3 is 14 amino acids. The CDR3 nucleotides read TGCGCCAGCAGCTTGGTCGGAGCTACCTACGAGCAGTACTTC. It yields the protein CASSLVGATYEQYF.

The CDR3 region is CASSPAGQGTADTQYF. In DNA form, the CDR3 reads TGTGCCAGCTCACCAGCGGGACAGGGGACGGCAGATACGCAGTATTTT. V usage is TRBV18 and J usage is TRBJ2-3, with 10 nucleotides matching TRBD1. CDR3 length: 16 amino acids. Germline loops: CDR1 KGHSH, CDR2 LQKENI. J lost 4 bases, V lost 2 bases, and 6 bases had no gene match.

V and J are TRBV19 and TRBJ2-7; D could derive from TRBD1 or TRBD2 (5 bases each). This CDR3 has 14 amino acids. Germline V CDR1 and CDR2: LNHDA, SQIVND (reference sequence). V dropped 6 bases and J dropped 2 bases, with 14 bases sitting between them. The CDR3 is CASRTGTDPYEQYF. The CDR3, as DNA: TGTGCCAGTAGAACCGGGACCGACCCCTACGAGCAGTACTTC.

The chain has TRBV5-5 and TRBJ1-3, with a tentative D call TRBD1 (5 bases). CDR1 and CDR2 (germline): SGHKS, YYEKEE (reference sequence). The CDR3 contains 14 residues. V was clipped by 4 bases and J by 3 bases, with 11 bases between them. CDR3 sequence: CASSAGIYGNTIYF. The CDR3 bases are TGTGCCAGCAGCGCAGGGATCTATGGAAACACCATATATTTT.

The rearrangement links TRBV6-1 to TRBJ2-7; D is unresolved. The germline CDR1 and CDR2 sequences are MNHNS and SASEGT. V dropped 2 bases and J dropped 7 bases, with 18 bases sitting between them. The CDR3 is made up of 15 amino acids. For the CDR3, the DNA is TGTGCCAGCAGTGAAATGAGTGACCCACATGGGGAGCAGTACTTC. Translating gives CASSEMSDPHGEQYF.

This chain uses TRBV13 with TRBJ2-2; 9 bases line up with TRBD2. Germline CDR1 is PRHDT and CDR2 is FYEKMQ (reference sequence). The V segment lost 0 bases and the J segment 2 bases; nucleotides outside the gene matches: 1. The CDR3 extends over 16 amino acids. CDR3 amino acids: CASSLGLAGNTGELFF. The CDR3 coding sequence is TGTGCCAGCAGCTTAGGACTAGCGGGTAACACCGGGGAGCTGTTTTTT.

CDR3 nucleotides: TGCGCCAGCGTTCAGCTAGGGCAGGGGGAGACCCAGTACTTC. It specifies CASVQLGQGETQYF. The V call is TRBV5-1, the J call TRBJ2-5, with a weak D call TRBD1 (6 bases). With 7 bases removed from V and 5 bases from J, the gap between germline ends came to 18 bases. The CDR3 totals 14 residues. The germline V gene encodes CDR1 SGHRS and CDR2 YFSETQ.

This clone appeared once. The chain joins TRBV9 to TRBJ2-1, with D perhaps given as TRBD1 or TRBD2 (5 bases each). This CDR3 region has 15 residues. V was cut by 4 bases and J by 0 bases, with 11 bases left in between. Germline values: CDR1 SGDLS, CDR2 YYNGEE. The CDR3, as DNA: TGTGCCAGCAGCCCCATCGGGGCCTCCTACAATGAGCAGTTCTTC. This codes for CASSPIGASYNEQFF.

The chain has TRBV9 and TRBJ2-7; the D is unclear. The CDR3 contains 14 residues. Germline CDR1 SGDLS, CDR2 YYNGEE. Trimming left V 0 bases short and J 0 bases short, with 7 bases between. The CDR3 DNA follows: TGTGCCAGCAGCGTAGATAGCCCCTCCTACGAGCAGTACTTC. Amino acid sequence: CASSVDSPSYEQYF.

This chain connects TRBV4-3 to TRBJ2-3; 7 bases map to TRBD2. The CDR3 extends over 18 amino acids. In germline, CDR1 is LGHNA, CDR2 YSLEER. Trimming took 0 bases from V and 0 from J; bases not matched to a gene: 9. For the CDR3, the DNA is TGCGCCAGCAGCCAAGAGGGAGGGCCCCAGGCTAGCACAGATACGCAGTATTTT. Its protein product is CASSQEGGPQASTDTQYF.

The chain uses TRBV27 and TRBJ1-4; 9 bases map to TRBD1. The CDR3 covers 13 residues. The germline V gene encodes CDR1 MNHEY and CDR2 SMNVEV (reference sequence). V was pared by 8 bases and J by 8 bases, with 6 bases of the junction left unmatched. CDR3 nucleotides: TGTGCCAGCCGGACAGGGGAAGAGGAAAAACTGTTTTTT. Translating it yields CASRTGEEEKLFF.

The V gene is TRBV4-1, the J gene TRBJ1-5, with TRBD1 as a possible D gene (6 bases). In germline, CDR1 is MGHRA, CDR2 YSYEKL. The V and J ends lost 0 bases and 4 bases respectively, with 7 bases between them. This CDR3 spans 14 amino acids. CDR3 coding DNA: TGCGCCAGCAGCCAAGAGGACAGTAATCAGCCCCAGCATTTT. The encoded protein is CASSQEDSNQPQHF.

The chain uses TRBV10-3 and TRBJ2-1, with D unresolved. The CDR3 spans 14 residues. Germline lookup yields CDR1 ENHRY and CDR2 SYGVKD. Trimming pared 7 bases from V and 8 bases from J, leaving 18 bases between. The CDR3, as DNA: TGTGCCATCATCTCTCCCCGTAGATACGATGAGCAGTTCTTC. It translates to CAIISPRRYDEQFF.

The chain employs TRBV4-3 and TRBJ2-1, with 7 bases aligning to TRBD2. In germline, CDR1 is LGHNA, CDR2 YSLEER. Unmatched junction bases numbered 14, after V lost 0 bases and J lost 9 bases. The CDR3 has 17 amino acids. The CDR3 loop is CASSQEGTTGSLSEQFF. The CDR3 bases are TGCGCCAGCAGCCAAGAAGGGACTACGGGGTCCCTTAGTGAGCAGTTCTTC.

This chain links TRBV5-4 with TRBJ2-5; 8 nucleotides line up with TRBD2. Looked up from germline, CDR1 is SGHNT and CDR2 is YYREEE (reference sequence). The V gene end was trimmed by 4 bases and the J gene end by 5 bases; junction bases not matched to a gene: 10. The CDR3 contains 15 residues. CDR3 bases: TGTGCCAGCAGCCACGCGGGAGGCGGCGGGGAGACCCAGTACTTC. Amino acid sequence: CASSHAGGGGETQYF.

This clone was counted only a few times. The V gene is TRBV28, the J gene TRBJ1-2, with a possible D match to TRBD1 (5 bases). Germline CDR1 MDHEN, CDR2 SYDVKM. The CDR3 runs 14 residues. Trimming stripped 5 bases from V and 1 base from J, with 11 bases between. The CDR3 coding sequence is TGTGCCAGCAGTCCCCTGGGGGGTAACTATGGCTACACCTTC. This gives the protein CASSPLGGNYGYTF.

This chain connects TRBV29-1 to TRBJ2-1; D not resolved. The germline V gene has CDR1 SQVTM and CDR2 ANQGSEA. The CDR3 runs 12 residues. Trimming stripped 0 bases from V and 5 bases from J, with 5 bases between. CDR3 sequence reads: CSVEEADNEQFF. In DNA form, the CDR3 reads TGCAGCGTTGAAGAGGCGGACAATGAGCAGTTCTTC.

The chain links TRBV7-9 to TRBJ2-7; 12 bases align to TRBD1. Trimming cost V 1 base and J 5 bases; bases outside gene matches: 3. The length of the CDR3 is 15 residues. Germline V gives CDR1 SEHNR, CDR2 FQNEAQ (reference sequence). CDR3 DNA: TGTGCCAGCAGCTTAGTTGGGACAGGGGGCGACGAGCAGTACTTC. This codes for CASSLVGTGGDEQYF.

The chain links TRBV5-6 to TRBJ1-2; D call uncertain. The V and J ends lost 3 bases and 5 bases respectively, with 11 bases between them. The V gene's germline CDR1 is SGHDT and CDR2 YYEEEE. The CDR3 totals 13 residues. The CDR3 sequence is CASSSYEYYGYTF. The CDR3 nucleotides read TGTGCCAGCAGCTCTTACGAATATTATGGCTACACCTTC. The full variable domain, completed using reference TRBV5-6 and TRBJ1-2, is DAGVTQSPTHLIKTRGQQVTLRCSPKSGHDTVSWYQQALGQGPQFIFQYYEEEERQRGNFPDRFSGHQFPNYSSELNVNALLLGDSALYLCASSSYEYYGYTFGSGTRLTVV.